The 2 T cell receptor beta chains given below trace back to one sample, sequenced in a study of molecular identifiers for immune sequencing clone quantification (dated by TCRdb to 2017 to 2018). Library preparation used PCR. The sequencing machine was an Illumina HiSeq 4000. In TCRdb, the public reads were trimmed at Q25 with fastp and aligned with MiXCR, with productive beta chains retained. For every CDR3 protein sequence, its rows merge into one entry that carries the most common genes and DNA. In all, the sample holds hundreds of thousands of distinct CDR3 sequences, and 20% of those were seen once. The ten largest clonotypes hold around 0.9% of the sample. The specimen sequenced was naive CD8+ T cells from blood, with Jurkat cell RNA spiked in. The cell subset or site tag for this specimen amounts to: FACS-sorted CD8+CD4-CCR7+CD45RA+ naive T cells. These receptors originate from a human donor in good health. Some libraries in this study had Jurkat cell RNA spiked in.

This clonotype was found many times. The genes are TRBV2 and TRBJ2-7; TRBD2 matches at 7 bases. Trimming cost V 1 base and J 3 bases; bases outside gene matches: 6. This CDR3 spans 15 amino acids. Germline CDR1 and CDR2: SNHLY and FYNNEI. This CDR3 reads CASSEGGGLFYEQYF. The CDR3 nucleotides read TGTGCCAGCAGTGAAGGCGGGGGACTCTTCTACGAGCAGTACTTC.

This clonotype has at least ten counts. Here the CDR3 DNA reads TGTGCCAGCAGCTTACGAAGGACGGGATCTAGCACAGATACGCAGTATTTT. It translates to CASSLRRTGSSTDTQYF. The chain combines TRBV11-2 with TRBJ2-3; D possibly corresponds to TRBD2 (5 bases). Trimming stripped 2 bases from V and 0 bases from J, with 15 bases between. The germline V gene has CDR1 SGHAT and CDR2 FQNNGV. This CDR3 is built from 17 residues. Full variable domain (outside the CDR3, taken from reference TRBV11-2 and TRBJ2-3): EAGVAQSPRYKIIEKRQSVAFWCNPISGHATLYWYQQILGQGPKLLIQFQNNGVVDDSQLPKDRFSAERLKGVDSTLKIQPAKLEDSAVYLCASSLRRTGSSTDTQYFGPGTRLTVL.